These 2 T cell receptor beta chains originate from one sample sequenced in a study of cytomegalovirus exposure and HLA in healthy donors. This PCR relied on a set of 60 Vbeta primers and 13 Jbeta primers. Produced via immunoSEQ multiplex PCR; TCRdb's table is partial and in-frame only. The sample yields 65,000 to 85,000 clones, more than 55% seen once. Source material: PBMCs. These receptors were collected from a man aged 55-75 years in good health and CMV-seropositive.

The V call is TRBV9, the J call TRBJ2-1; D is undetermined. The V end lost 3 bases, the J end lost 6 bases, and 10 bases lay between the germline ends. CDR1 and CDR2 (germline): SGDLS, YYNGEE. The CDR3 sequence is 13 residues long. CDR3 residues: CASSGSTGNEQFF. The CDR3 bases are TGTGCCAGCAGCGGGAGTACGGGCAATGAGCAGTTCTTC.

This clone was counted between two and nine times. The chain joins TRBV6-1 to TRBJ2-7; D is undetermined. From germline, CDR1 is MNHNS and CDR2 SASEGT. This CDR3 spans 15 amino acids. Trimming pared 1 base from V and 2 bases from J, leaving 12 bases between. CDR3 residues: CASSEEVGDAYEQYF. Written as DNA, the CDR3 is TGTGCCAGCAGTGAAGAAGTTGGAGATGCCTACGAGCAGTACTTC.